The clone carrying this TCR beta chain was seen many times. This sample stems from a study of glioma-infiltrating T cells. Germline-derived CDR1 and CDR2 are MDHEN and SYDVKM. This CDR3 has 13 amino acids. The junction had 4 bases not matched to a gene; V was cut back by 6 bases and J by 4 bases. Using RNA template, CDR3s of TCR alpha and beta were amplified with iRepertoire arm-PCR. Each CDR3 protein gets one entry after TCRdb re-called the multiplex PCR reads with MiXCR. The sample carries some 160,000 distinct CDR3 sequences, around 40% recorded once. This rearrangement joins TRBV28 to TRBJ2-3; 7 bases agree with TRBD2. This clonotype was sampled from a human donor with low-grade glioma or glioblastoma, undergoing nonglioma brain surgery, or in good health (not recorded which). The sequenced sample was glioma tissue, nonneoplastic brain tissue, or PBMCs (not recorded which). Here the CDR3 reads CASSTSAPDTQYF. Written as DNA, the CDR3 is TGTGCCAGCAGCACTAGCGCCCCAGATACGCAGTATTTT.